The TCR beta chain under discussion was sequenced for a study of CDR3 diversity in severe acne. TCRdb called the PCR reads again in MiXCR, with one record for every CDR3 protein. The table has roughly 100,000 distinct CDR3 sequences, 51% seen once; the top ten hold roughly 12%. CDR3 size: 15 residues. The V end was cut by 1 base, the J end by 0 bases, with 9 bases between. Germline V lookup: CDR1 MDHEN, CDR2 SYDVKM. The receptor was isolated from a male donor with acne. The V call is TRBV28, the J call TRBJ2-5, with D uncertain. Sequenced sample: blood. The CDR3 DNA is TGTGCCAGCAGTTTATTGTCCGAGAACCAAGAGACCCAGTACTTC. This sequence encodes CASSLLSENQETQYF.